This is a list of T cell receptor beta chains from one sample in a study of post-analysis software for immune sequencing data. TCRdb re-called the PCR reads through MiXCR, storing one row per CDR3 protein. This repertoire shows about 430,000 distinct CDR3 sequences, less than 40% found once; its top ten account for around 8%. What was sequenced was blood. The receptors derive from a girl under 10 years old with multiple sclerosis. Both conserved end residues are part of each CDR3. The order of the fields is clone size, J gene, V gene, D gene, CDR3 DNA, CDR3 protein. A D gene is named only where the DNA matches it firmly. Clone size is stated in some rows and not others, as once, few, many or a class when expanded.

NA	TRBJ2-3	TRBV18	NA	TGTGCCAGCTCACCTTTGGATACGCAGTATTTT	CASSPLDTQYF
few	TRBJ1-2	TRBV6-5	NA	TGTGCCAGCAGTTACTCGAGGACAGATACTAACTATGGCTACACCTTC	CASSYSRTDTNYGYTF
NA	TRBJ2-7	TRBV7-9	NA	TGTGCCAGCAGCCCCAAGGGGGGGGTTCCCCTCTCCTACGAGCAGTACTTC	CASSPKGGVPLSYEQYF
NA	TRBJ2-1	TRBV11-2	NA	TGTGCCAGCAGCTTATTACGGGGAGGTAACAATGAGCAGTTCTTC	CASSLLRGGNNEQFF
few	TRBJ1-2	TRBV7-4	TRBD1	TGTGCCGGCAGCCCCCGGGACAGGGGCGGCTATGGCTACACCTTC	CAGSPRDRGGYGYTF
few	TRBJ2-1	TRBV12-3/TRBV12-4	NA	TGTGCCAGCAGTCCAGGGACACCCAACAATGAGCAGTTCTTC	CASSPGTPNNEQFF
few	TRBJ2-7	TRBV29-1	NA	TGCAGCGTGGCTACAGGGAGGGGTCCCTACGAGCAGTACTTC	CSVATGRGPYEQYF
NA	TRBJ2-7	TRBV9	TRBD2	TGTGCCAGCAGCAGCACCGGGACTAGTATGTACGAGCAGTACTTC	CASSSTGTSMYEQYF
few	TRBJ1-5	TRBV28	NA	TGTGCCAGCAGTTCCCCTTCTCCTGGAAGGCTGAGCAATCAGCCCCAGCATTTT	CASSSPSPGRLSNQPQHF
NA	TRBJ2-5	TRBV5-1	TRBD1	TGCGCCAGCAGCGGGACAGGGAGAGAGACCCAGTACTTC	CASSGTGRETQYF
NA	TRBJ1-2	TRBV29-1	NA	TGCAGCGTTGAAAAGGCAGGGCTAAACTATGGCTACACCTTC	CSVEKAGLNYGYTF
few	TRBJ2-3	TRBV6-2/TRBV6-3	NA	TGTGCCAGCAGTTACGCTAGAGCAGCGTCGACAGATACGCAGTATTTT	CASSYARAASTDTQYF
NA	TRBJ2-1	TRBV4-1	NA	TGCGCCAGCAGCCAAGGCACCTCCGCTTCCTATGGTGAGCAGTTCTTC	CASSQGTSASYGEQFF
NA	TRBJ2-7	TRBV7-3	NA	TGTGCCAGCAGCTTATCCGGGGCAGCAAACTACGAGCAGTACTTC	CASSLSGAANYEQYF
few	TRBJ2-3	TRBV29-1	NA	TGCAGCGTACGGCAGGCCGACACAGATACGCAGTATTTT	CSVRQADTDTQYF
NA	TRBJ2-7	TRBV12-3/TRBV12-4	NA	TGTGCCAGCAGGACAACAGGGAAAGCGGACGAGCAGTACTTC	CASRTTGKADEQYF
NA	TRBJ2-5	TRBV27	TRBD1	TGTGCCAGCAGTGAAGGGACAGCTATCCAAGAGACCCAGTACTTC	CASSEGTAIQETQYF
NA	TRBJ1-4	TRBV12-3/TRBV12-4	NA	TGTGCCAGCAGTTTCGGGGTAACTAATGAAAAACTGTTTTTT	CASSFGVTNEKLFF
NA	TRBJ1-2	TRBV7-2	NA	TGTGCCAGCAGCCGCCCTCAGGTCGGGGATGGCTACACCTTC	CASSRPQVGDGYTF
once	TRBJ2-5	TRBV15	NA	TGTGCCACCAGCACCGTTCGGACAGACCAAGAGACCCGGTACTTC	CATSTVRTDQETRYF
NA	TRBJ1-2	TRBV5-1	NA	TGTGCCAGCAGTTTAGACGGACTCTATGGCTACACCTTC	CASSLDGLYGYTF
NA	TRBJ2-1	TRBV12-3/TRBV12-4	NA	TGTGCCAGCATGGGCTTGGAGCAGTTCTTC	CASMGLEQFF
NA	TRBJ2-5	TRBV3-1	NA	TGTGCCAGCAGCCCCTCGGAGGGGGCTAGCGGGTGGGAAGAGACCCAGTACTTC	CASSPSEGASGWEETQYF
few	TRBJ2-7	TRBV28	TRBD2	TGTGCCAGCAGCCGGCTATCCGGGACTAGCTCCTACGAGCAGTACTTC	CASSRLSGTSSYEQYF
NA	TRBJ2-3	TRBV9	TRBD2	TGTGCCAGCAGCAAATCGGGGGGAGTGACAGATACGCAGTATTTT	CASSKSGGVTDTQYF
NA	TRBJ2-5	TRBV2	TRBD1	TGTGCCAGCCTTAATAACAGGGGGGAGCAGTACTTC	CASLNNRGEQYF
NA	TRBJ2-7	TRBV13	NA	TGTGCCAGCAGCCCCCCTGACGGAAGGAATGAGCAGTACTTC	CASSPPDGRNEQYF
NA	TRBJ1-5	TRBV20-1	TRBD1	TGCAGTGCCCCTAGACAGGGTAACCAGCCCCAGCATTTT	CSAPRQGNQPQHF
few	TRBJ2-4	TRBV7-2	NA	TGTGCCAGCAGCTTAGTTACCATCGGGCCCAAAAACATTCAGTACTTC	CASSLVTIGPKNIQYF
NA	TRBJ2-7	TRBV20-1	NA	TGCAGTGCTCTTCGGGACGGGATTTACGAGCAGTACTTC	CSALRDGIYEQYF
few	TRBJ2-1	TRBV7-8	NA	TGTGCCAGCAGCTTCGCGACAGGCTCCAGCTCCTACAATGAGCAGTTCTTC	CASSFATGSSSYNEQFF
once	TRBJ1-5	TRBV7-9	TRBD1	TGTGCCAGCAGCCCCTCGGGACAGGGTCAACAGCCCCAGCATTTT	CASSPSGQGQQPQHF
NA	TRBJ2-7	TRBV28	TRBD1	TGTGCCAGCAGTTTACGGGGTGGGACAGCTGTACACTACGAGCAGTACTTC	CASSLRGGTAVHYEQYF
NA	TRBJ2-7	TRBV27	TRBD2	TGTGCCAGCAGTGCCGATCTAGCGGCGGTCTACGAGCAGTACTTC	CASSADLAAVYEQYF
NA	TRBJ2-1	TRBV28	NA	TGTGCCAGCAGTTTGGGGCGGGGGCGCCACAATGAGCAGTTCTTC	CASSLGRGRHNEQFF
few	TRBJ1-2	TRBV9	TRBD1	TGTGCCAGCAGCGTAAGCACAGGGGGATATGGCTACACCTTC	CASSVSTGGYGYTF
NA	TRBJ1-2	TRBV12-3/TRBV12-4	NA	TGTGCCGGCAGTTTTCTTGGTGAGGGGGGCTACACCTTC	CAGSFLGEGGYTF
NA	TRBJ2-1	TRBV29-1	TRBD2	TGCAGCGTTGCTCGACTAGCGGGAAATGAGCAGTTCTTC	CSVARLAGNEQFF
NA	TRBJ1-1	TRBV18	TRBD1	TGTGCCAGCTCGCTACAGGGGGCTCTCCCCAGCACTGAAGCTTTCTTT	CASSLQGALPSTEAFF
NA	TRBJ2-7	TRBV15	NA	TGTGCCACCAGCAGAGGACAGCTCTACGAGCAGTACTTC	CATSRGQLYEQYF
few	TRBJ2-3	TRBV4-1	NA	TGCGCCAGCAGCCAAGGTGAGGGCACAGATACGCAGTATTTT	CASSQGEGTDTQYF